This T cell receptor (beta chain) stems from a study of blood T cell repertoires in COVID-19. Overall study: There were acute and convalescent COVID-19 samples, and they came from the United States, Italy and Spain. Nucleic acid was either cDNA or gDNA, and it came from T cells, B-cell-depleted T cells, or PBMCs.

Profiled with immunoSEQ multiplex PCR; TCRdb holds only in-frame clones, not every one. The data contain 200,000 to 300,000 clones, 70% to 90% of them singletons. The germline V gene encodes CDR1 LNHNV and CDR2 YYDKDF (reference sequence). Losses at the gene ends were 4 bases for V and 5 bases for J; bases not matched to a gene: 6. The CDR3 runs 14 residues. The specimen sequenced was peripheral blood. The TCR originated in a woman aged 35 to 49 with acute or convalescent COVID-19. V is TRBV15 and J is TRBJ1-2; 8 positions match TRBD1. As DNA, the CDR3 is TGTGCCACCAGCAAACGAAACAGGGGGTATGGCTACACCTTC. This encodes CATSKRNRGYGYTF.